This TCR beta chain is from a study of shared clonotypes between healthy human individuals. Points from the study as a whole: The genetic and exposure-history diversity represented was limited by few donors.

Germline assignment: CDR1 MGHRA and CDR2 YSYEKL. Trimming shortened V by 1 base and J by 9 bases, and 13 bases separated the two germline ends. The CDR3 runs to 13 residues. Data came from immunoSEQ multiplex PCR; TCRdb stores just in-frame clones and leaves some out. The sample lists a few hundred thousand clones, 70% to 80% occurring once. Genomic DNA from unsorted samples was obtained from 80 million to 100 million PBMCs (per sample). On this clone itself: Its cognate antigen is unknown.

The sequence was collected from a woman aged 40-49 years in good health. Some clones in this sample may be carry-over from other donors' samples. The sample consisted of PBMCs. The chain is built from TRBV4-1 and TRBJ2-7; D unclear. The CDR3 protein is CASSQVVVSMQYF. CDR3 sequence (DNA): TGCGCCAGCAGCCAAGTCGTGGTATCAATGCAGTACTTC.